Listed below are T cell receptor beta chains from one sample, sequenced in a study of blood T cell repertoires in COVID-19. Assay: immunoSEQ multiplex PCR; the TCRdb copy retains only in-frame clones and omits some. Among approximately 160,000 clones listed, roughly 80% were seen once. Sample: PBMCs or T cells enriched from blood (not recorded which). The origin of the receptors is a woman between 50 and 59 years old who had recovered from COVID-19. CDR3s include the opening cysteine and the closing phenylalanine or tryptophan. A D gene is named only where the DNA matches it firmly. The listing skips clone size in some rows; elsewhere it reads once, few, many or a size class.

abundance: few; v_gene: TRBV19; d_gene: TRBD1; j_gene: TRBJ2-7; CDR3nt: TGTGCCAGTAGGGGACAAGTCGACACGGGACAGAAGGACTACGAGCAGTACTTC; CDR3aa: CASRGQVDTGQKDYEQYF
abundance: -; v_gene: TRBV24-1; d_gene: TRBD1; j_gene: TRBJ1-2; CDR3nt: TGTGCCACCAGTCGGGACAGGGCCTATGGCTACACCTTC; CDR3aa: CATSRDRAYGYTF
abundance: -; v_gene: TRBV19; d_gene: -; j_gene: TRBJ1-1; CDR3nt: TGTGCCAGTAGTCTGAGCGGGACACCAAACACTGAAGCTTTCTTT; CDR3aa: CASSLSGTPNTEAFF
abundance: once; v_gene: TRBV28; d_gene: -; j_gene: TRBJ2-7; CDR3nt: TGTGCCAGCAGTTGGGATATAACGGCGGGATCCCGCCTCAAGGAGCAGTACTTC; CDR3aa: CASSWDITAGSRLKEQYF
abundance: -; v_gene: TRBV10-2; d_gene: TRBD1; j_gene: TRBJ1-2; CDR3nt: TGCGCCAGCAGTGAGACACGACAGGGGTATGGCTACACCTTC; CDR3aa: CASSETRQGYGYTF
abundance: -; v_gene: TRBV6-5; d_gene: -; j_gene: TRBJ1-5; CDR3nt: TGTGCCAGCAGTTACGGTGCGGGGGGTCAGCCCCAGCATTTT; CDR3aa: CASSYGAGGQPQHF
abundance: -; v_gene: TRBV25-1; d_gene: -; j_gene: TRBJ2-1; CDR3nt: TGTGCCAGCGAGGAAAGCGGGCCGTCCTACAATGAGCAGTTCTTC; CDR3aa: CASEESGPSYNEQFF
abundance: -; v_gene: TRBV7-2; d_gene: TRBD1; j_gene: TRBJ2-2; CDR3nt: TGTGCCAGCGGAGGGACAGGGTTTGCCGGGGAGCTGTTTTTT; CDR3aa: CASGGTGFAGELFF
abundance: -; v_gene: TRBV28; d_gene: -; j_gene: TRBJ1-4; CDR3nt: TGTGCCAGCAGTTCCCGTGTAGGGGGACGAGGTGAAAAACTGTTTTTT; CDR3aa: CASSSRVGGRGEKLFF
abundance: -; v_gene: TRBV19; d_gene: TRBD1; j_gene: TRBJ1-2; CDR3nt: TGTGCCAGTAGTATCACGGGACAGGCGAGCGGCTACACCTTC; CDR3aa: CASSITGQASGYTF
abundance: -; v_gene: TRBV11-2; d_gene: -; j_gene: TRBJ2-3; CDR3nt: TGTGCCAGCAGCTTCCACTCGGGAGTGAATATGGATTTT; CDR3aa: CASSFHSGVNMDF
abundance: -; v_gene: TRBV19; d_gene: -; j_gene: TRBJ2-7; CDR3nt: TGTGCCAGTAGTATACGGCGGGGAATGGGATACGAGCAGTACTTC; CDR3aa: CASSIRRGMGYEQYF
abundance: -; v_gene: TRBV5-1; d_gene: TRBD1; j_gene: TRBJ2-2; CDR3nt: TGCGCCAGCACCGACAGGGCCGATAACCTAAACACCGGGGAGCTGTTTTTT; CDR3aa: CASTDRADNLNTGELFF
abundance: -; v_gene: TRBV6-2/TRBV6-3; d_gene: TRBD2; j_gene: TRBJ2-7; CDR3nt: TGTGCCAGCAGCCTCGGCGCTAGCGGGTCTTTCTCCTACGAGCAGTACTTC; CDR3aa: CASSLGASGSFSYEQYF
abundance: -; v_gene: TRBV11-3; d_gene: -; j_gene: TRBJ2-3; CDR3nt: TGTGCCAGCAGCTTAGGCGGTGTCGGCACAGATACGCAGTATTTT; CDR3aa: CASSLGGVGTDTQYF
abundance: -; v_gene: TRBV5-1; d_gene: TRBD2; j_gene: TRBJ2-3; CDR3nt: TGCGCCAGCAGCTCCGGACCCGGGAGGGGCACAGATACGCAGTATTTT; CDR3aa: CASSSGPGRGTDTQYF
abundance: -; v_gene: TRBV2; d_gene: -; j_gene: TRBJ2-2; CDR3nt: TGTGCCAGCAGTCCAGGGATGATCGGGGAGCTGTTTTTT; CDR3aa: CASSPGMIGELFF
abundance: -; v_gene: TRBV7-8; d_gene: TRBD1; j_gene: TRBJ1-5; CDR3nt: TGTGCCAGCAGCTTAGGACAGGGGAACGGTCAGCCCCAGCATTTT; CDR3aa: CASSLGQGNGQPQHF
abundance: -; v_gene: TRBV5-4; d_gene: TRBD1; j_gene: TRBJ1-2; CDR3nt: TGTGCCAGCAGCTCCGGGACAGTCACTTATGGCTACACCTTC; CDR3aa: CASSSGTVTYGYTF
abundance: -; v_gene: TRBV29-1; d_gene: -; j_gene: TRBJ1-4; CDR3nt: TGCAGCACGCAAACAGGTCCTAATGAAAAACTGTTTTTT; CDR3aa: CSTQTGPNEKLFF
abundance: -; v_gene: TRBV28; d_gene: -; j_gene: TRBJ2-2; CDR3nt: TGTGCCAGCAGCCGACGGCCCGTCTGGCGGGACCCCACCGGGGAGCTGTTTTTT; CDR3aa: CASSRRPVWRDPTGELFF
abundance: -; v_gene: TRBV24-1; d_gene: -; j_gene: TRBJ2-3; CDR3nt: TGTGCCACCAGTGCCTCATGGTCGGGGACAGATACGCAGTATTTT; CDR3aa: CATSASWSGTDTQYF
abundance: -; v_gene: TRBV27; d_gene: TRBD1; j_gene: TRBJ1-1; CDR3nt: TGTGCCAGCAGTTCCCGACAGGGGATGAACACTGAAGCTTTCTTT; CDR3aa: CASSSRQGMNTEAFF
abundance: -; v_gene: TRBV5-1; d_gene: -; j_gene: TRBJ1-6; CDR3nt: TGCGCCAGCAGCGAAGAGGCAACCTCGAATTCACCCCTCCACTTT; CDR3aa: CASSEEATSNSPLHF